Listed here are 20 T cell receptor beta chains from one sample, sequenced in a study of blood T cell repertoires in COVID-19. Clones were sequenced by immunoSEQ multiplex PCR, and TCRdb holds only the in-frame ones, with some missing. The sample lists tens of thousands of clones, roughly 86% occurring once. The sequenced material came from peripheral blood. Receptors originate from a man aged 50-59 years in a cohort sampled during active COVID-19.

The genes are TRBV5-1 and TRBJ2-7; the D gene is possibly TRBD2 (6 bases). V lost 0 bases and J 6 bases, leaving 10 bases between the germline ends. CDR3 length: 13 amino acids. Germline V gene data show CDR1 as SGHRS and CDR2 as YFSETQ. The CDR3 is CASSLDVGGEQYF. CDR3 DNA: TGCGCCAGCAGCTTGGACGTGGGGGGCGAGCAGTACTTC.

This chain joins TRBV6-1 and TRBJ2-2; weak D call: TRBD2 (5 bases). This CDR3 spans 20 amino acids. The germline V gene has CDR1 MNHNS and CDR2 SASEGT. V was clipped by 2 bases and J by 4 bases, with 26 bases between them. The CDR3 sequence is CASSELPFQTTGSSTGELFF. The CDR3 region has the DNA TGTGCCAGCAGTGAATTGCCGTTTCAGACCACGGGATCCTCCACCGGGGAGCTGTTTTTT.

V is TRBV6-6 and J is TRBJ2-7; tentatively, D is TRBD2 (5 bases). CDR3 size: 16 residues. Germline lookup yields CDR1 MNHNY and CDR2 SVGAGI (reference sequence). The V end was cut by 1 base, the J end by 1 base, with 14 bases between. CDR3 residues: CASSYYSAQSSYEQYV. The CDR3 DNA reads TGTGCCAGCAGTTACTATAGCGCCCAGAGTTCCTACGAGCAGTACGTC.

The chain is built from TRBV4-3 and TRBJ2-3, with D tentatively TRBD2 (5 bases). V lost 4 bases, J lost 2 bases, and 13 bases lay in between. This CDR3 is built from 15 residues. Germline V gene data show CDR1 as LGHNA and CDR2 as YSLEER. CDR3 sequence: CASSPDGVDTDTQYF. CDR3 nucleotides: TGCGCCAGCAGCCCGGACGGGGTGGACACAGATACGCAGTATTTT.

The rearrangement joins TRBV27 to TRBJ2-3; 10 bases align to TRBD2. Germline CDR1 and CDR2: MNHEY and SMNVEV (reference sequence). The trim removed 7 bases at V and 1 base at J, leaving 5 bases unmatched. The CDR3 totals 15 residues. The CDR3: CASTSGTSGTDTQYF. CDR3 nucleotides: TGTGCCAGCACGTCCGGGACTAGCGGCACAGATACGCAGTATTTT.

The chain employs TRBV9 and TRBJ2-7; D is possibly TRBD2 (6 bases). V gave up 0 bases and J gave up 5 bases, with 15 bases separating them. The CDR3 sequence is 15 residues long. The germline V gene has CDR1 SGDLS and CDR2 YYNGEE. CDR3 in DNA: TGTGCCAGCAGCGTAGCAGGGACGGGGGTCCACGAGCAGTACTTC. This codes for CASSVAGTGVHEQYF.

This clone is medium-sized by share. This chain connects TRBV5-6 to TRBJ1-5; maybe TRBD1 (6 bases). The CDR3 contains 15 residues. Per germline, CDR1 SGHDT and CDR2 YYEEEE. Trimming removed 4 bases from V and 0 bases from J, with 11 bases in between. CDR3 residues: CASSRGGSSNQPQHF. The CDR3 DNA follows: TGTGCCAGCAGCCGAGGGGGTAGTAGCAATCAGCCCCAGCATTTT.

V usage is TRBV30 and J usage is TRBJ1-1; maybe TRBD1 (6 bases). Germline loops: CDR1 GTSNPN, CDR2 SVGIG (reference sequence). Deletions cut 0 bases from V and 1 base from J, with 6 bases between. The CDR3 is 13 residues long. This CDR3 is CAWSVQGNTEAFF. The CDR3 DNA reads TGTGCCTGGAGTGTACAGGGGAACACTGAAGCTTTCTTT.

This chain joins TRBV19 and TRBJ2-5; D is possibly TRBD1 (6 bases). The CDR3 is made up of 15 amino acids. V shed 9 bases and J shed 5 bases, with 22 bases lying between them. The germline V gene has CDR1 LNHDA and CDR2 SQIVND (reference sequence). The CDR3 loop is CASGTKQGLGETQYF. CDR3 in DNA: TGTGCCAGCGGGACGAAACAGGGCCTTGGGGAGACCCAGTACTTC.

The chain is built from TRBV24-1 and TRBJ2-3; 9 bases map to TRBD1. V lost 2 bases, J lost 3 bases, and 5 bases stayed unmatched. Per germline, CDR1 KGHDR and CDR2 SFDVKD. The CDR3 spans 16 residues. The CDR3 sequence: CATSDYGQGRTDTQYF. CDR3 bases: TGTGCCACCAGTGATTATGGACAGGGGAGGACAGATACGCAGTATTTT.

The chain carries TRBV7-2 and TRBJ2-2; weak D call: TRBD2 (5 bases). The CDR3 loop spans 15 amino acids. Looked up from germline, CDR1 is SGHTA and CDR2 is FQGNSA. The V end was cut by 5 bases, the J end by 6 bases, with 16 bases between. In nucleotides, the CDR3 is TGTGCCAGCAGCCCCGGGGTGGTGACCGCCGGGGAGCTGTTTTTT. This translates into CASSPGVVTAGELFF.

V is TRBV6-5 and J is TRBJ1-1; 8 nucleotides agree with TRBD1. V lost 3 bases, J lost 4 bases, and 7 bases stayed unmatched. This CDR3 is built from 15 residues. The germline V gene has CDR1 MNHEY and CDR2 SVGAGI. The CDR3 DNA follows: TGTGCCAGCAGTTATTATTACAGGGGGAGCACTGAAGCTTTCTTT. Translating gives CASSYYYRGSTEAFF.

The V gene is TRBV9, the J gene TRBJ2-3, with 9 bases identical to TRBD2. The junction had 3 bases not matched to a gene; V was cut back by 4 bases and J by 0 bases. The CDR3 has 15 residues. The germline gives CDR1 SGDLS, CDR2 YYNGEE. As DNA, the CDR3 is TGTGCCAGCAGCTTGCTAGCGGGAAGCACAGATACGCAGTATTTT. This sequence encodes CASSLLAGSTDTQYF.

The genes are TRBV6-5 and TRBJ2-1; 9 bases fit TRBD2. Germline trimming cut 7 bases from V and 7 bases from J; bases unmatched to any gene: 11. This CDR3 comprises 15 residues. Germline V gene data show CDR1 as MNHEY and CDR2 as SVGAGI. This CDR3 is CASKGEVAGANEQFF. The CDR3 nucleotides are TGTGCCAGCAAGGGGGAGGTAGCGGGAGCAAATGAGCAGTTCTTC.

The rearrangement links TRBV7-9 to TRBJ2-5; D possibly corresponds to TRBD2 (5 bases). The ends were cut back, 7 bases at V and 0 bases at J, with 21 bases in the middle. This CDR3 has 17 residues. CDR1 and CDR2 from the germline V gene are SEHNR and FQNEAQ (reference sequence). CDR3 bases: TGTGCCAGCATCCCAACACGTGAGCGGACGTACCAAGAGACCCAGTACTTC. Translation: CASIPTRERTYQETQYF.

The rearrangement joins TRBV5-1 to TRBJ1-1; D ambiguous. Deletions cut 0 bases from V and 0 bases from J, with 9 bases between. The CDR3 loop spans 15 amino acids. Germline V lookup: CDR1 SGHRS, CDR2 YFSETQ. Here the CDR3 reads CASSLEVRVNTEAFF. The CDR3 bases are TGCGCCAGCAGCTTGGAGGTGCGGGTGAACACTGAAGCTTTCTTT.

The chain's CDR3 is CASSLGDRGGYTF. Here the CDR3 DNA reads TGCGCCAGCAGCTTAGGGGACAGGGGTGGCTACACCTTC. This chain joins TRBV5-1 and TRBJ1-2; 10 bases are a match to TRBD1. J was trimmed by 7 bases and V by 2 bases; bases with no gene match: 2. The germline V gene encodes CDR1 SGHRS and CDR2 YFSETQ. This CDR3 has 13 amino acids. The full variable domain, completed using reference TRBV5-1 and TRBJ1-2, is KAGVTQTPRYLIKTRGQQVTLSCSPISGHRSVSWYQQTPGQGLQFLFEYFSETQRNKGNFPGRFSGRQFSNSRSEMNVSTLELGDSALYLCASSLGDRGGYTFGSGTRLTVV.

The chain recombines TRBV6-5 with TRBJ1-2; D possibly corresponds to TRBD1 (6 bases). Trimming took 6 bases from V and 0 from J, leaving 14 bases between them. The CDR3 runs 15 residues. Germline V CDR1 and CDR2: MNHEY, SVGAGI. The CDR3 loop is CASRFGGPSNYGYTF. CDR3 bases: TGTGCCAGCAGGTTCGGGGGGCCCTCTAACTATGGCTACACCTTC.

The J gene is TRBJ1-5, the V gene TRBV2; D gene uncertain. V dropped 0 bases and J dropped 0 bases, with 3 bases sitting between them. Germline CDR1 reads SNHLY; CDR2 reads FYNNEI. The CDR3 totals 14 residues. As DNA, the CDR3 is TGTGCCAGCAGTGAAGCGGCTAGCAATCAGCCCCAGCATTTT. Translated, it gives CASSEAASNQPQHF.

V gene TRBV11-3 combines with J gene TRBJ2-5; the match to TRBD1 covers 8 bases. The trim removed 5 bases at V and 3 bases at J, leaving 5 bases unmatched. This CDR3 has 14 amino acids. CDR1 and CDR2 (germline): SGHNT, YENEEA. CDR3 DNA sequence: TGTGCCAGCAGCCCCCCGACAGGGGAAGAGACCCAGTACTTC. It translates to CASSPPTGEETQYF.